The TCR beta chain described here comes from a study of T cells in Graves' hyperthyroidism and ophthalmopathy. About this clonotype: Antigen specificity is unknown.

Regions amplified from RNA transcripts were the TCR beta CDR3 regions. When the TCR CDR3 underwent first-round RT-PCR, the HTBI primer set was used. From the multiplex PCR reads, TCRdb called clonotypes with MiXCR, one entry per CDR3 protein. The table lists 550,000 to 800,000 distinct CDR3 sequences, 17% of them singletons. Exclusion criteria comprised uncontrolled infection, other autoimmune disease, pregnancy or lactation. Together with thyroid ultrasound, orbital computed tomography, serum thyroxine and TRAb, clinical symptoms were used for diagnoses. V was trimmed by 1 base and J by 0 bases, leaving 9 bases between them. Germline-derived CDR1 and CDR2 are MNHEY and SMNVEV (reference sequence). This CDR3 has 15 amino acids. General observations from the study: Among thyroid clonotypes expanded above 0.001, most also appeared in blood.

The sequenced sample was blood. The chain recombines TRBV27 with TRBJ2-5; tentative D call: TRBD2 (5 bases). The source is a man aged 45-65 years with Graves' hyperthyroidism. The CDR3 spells CASSLLYGNQETQYF. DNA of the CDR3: TGTGCCAGCAGTTTATTGTACGGGAACCAAGAGACCCAGTACTTC.